The present T cell receptor beta chain was sequenced within a study of OX40 agonist ivuxolimab in advanced cancers. The data were produced by immunoSEQ multiplex PCR, yet TCRdb's version contains in-frame clones alone and is incomplete. The sample holds 5,300 or so clones; around 68% are singletons and the top ten take approximately 34%. CDR1 MNHEY and CDR2 SMNVEV come from the germline V gene (reference sequence). The CDR3 runs to 17 residues. The V segment lost 5 bases and the J segment 7 bases; nucleotides outside the gene matches: 15. V gene TRBV27 combines with J gene TRBJ1-5; TRBD1 matches 9 bases. The sample in question was CD4+ or CD8+ T cells sorted from blood, obtained in a trial of the OX40 agonist ivuxolimab. The TCR comes from an adult with an advanced solid tumor such as melanoma, head and neck, liver or kidney cancer. The CDR3 here is CASSPTVGTGKGQPQHF. CDR3 nucleotide sequence: TGTGCCAGCAGTCCAACAGTCGGGACAGGGAAAGGACAGCCCCAGCATTTT.